Each of the 16 T cell receptor beta chains below was sequenced from the same sample in a study of CD8+CD57+ T cells in acquired aplastic anemia. The study profiled TCR beta VDJ and CDR3 using genomic DNA as template. MiXCR, applied by TCRdb to the reads, yields one record per CDR3 protein. The data hold hundreds of thousands of distinct CDR3 sequences, with 50% to 70% observed a single time. Sequencing was performed on sorted CD4+, CD8+, or CD8+CD57+ T cells (not recorded which) from PBMCs. Receptors were obtained from a human donor with severe aplastic anemia or a healthy control (not recorded which).

V is TRBV7-3 and J is TRBJ2-6; D remains unclear. This CDR3 is 14 amino acids long. CDR1 SGHTA and CDR2 FQGTGA come from the germline V gene. V gave up 5 bases and J gave up 0 bases, with 5 bases separating them. The CDR3 DNA sequence: TGTGCCAGCAGCCGACACTCTGGGGCCAACGTCCTGACTTTC. Its translation: CASSRHSGANVLTF.

This clonotype was detected a few times. The J gene is TRBJ2-5, the V gene TRBV5-4, with D possibly matching TRBD1 (7 bases). Germline assignment: CDR1 SGHNT and CDR2 YYREEE (reference sequence). The CDR3 totals 13 residues. V dropped 6 bases and J dropped 5 bases, with 14 bases sitting between them. The CDR3 region is CASNRQGGETQYF. The CDR3, as DNA: TGTGCCAGCAACCGACAGGGAGGCGAGACCCAGTACTTC.

V is TRBV20-1 and J is TRBJ2-1, with D maybe TRBD2 (6 bases). CDR1 is DFQATT, CDR2 SNEGSKA, per germline (reference sequence). This CDR3 contains 14 residues. V was trimmed by 7 bases and J by 3 bases, leaving 16 bases between them. The CDR3 DNA reads TGCAGTGTCGGCTGGGACTCCCACTACAATGAGCAGTTCTTC. This codes for CSVGWDSHYNEQFF.

This clonotype was counted once. The J gene is TRBJ1-1, the V gene TRBV7-8; 8 bases fit TRBD1. V lost 1 base, J lost 7 bases, and 5 bases stayed unmatched. CDR1 and CDR2 from the germline V gene are SGHVS and FQNEAQ. CDR3 size: 14 residues. CDR3 sequence reads: CASSLVQGAIEAFF. CDR3 in DNA: TGTGCCAGCAGCTTAGTTCAGGGGGCTATTGAAGCTTTCTTT.

This clonotype has ten or more counts. The chain carries TRBV5-6 and TRBJ1-2; the match to TRBD1 covers 8 bases. The CDR3 contains 14 residues. Per germline, CDR1 SGHDT and CDR2 YYEEEE. J gave up 4 bases and V 4 bases, and 6 bases lay outside the gene matches. The CDR3 region is CASSRTGSGYGYTF. Here the CDR3 DNA reads TGTGCCAGCAGCCGGACAGGGTCGGGCTATGGCTACACCTTC.

Comments on this clonotype: Possible read error: a much larger clone is one base away. Likely a read error: the CDR3 ends without its conserved phenylalanine or tryptophan. V is TRBV3-1 and J is TRBJ2-2; no firm D call. With 4 bases removed from V and 3 bases from J, the gap between germline ends came to 6 bases. The V gene's germline CDR1 is LGHDT and CDR2 YNNKEL (reference sequence). CDR3 length: 13 amino acids. The CDR3 sequence: CASSRTYTGELFS. CDR3 DNA: TGTGCCAGCAGCCGTACCTACACCGGGGAGCTGTTTTCT.

The J gene is TRBJ1-4, the V gene TRBV24-1; TRBD1 might be the D (6 bases). V was cut by 4 bases and J by 2 bases, with 10 bases left in between. Germline V gene data show CDR1 as KGHDR and CDR2 as SFDVKD. The CDR3 spans 15 residues. CDR3 region: CATSDSDSTNEKLFF. The CDR3 bases are TGTGCCACCAGTGACTCGGACAGTACTAATGAAAAACTGTTTTTT.

This clonotype was counted ten times or more. The V and J genes are TRBV12-3 or TRBV12-4 and TRBJ1-6, with a possible D match to TRBD1 (5 bases). The CDR3 runs 14 residues. V was trimmed by 7 bases and J by 7 bases, leaving 14 bases between them. The CDR3, as DNA: TGTGCCAGCACCCCGACAGAGTTGAATTCACCCCTCCACTTT. Protein: CASTPTELNSPLHF.

The rearrangement uses TRBV10-2 and TRBJ2-3, with D unresolved. Looked up from germline, CDR1 is WSHSY and CDR2 is SAAADI. The V and J ends lost 1 base and 3 bases respectively, with 5 bases between them. The CDR3 spans 13 residues. The CDR3 loop reads CASSEFGTDTQYF. CDR3 DNA: TGCGCCAGCAGTGAGTTCGGGACAGATACGCAGTATTTT.

V gene TRBV20-1 combines with J gene TRBJ1-4; D is unresolved. Germline V gene lookup returns CDR1 DFQATT and CDR2 SNEGSKA (reference sequence). V was shortened by 0 bases and J by 3 bases, with 8 bases between the two germline ends. The length of the CDR3 is 14 residues. The CDR3, as DNA: TGCAGTGCTAGAGAACCGGGCTCTAATGAAAAACTGTTTTTT. Encoded protein: CSAREPGSNEKLFF.

The table lists this clonotype with a few counts. The V call is TRBV7-9, the J call TRBJ1-6; 8 nucleotides align to TRBD1. Germline V gene lookup returns CDR1 SEHNR and CDR2 FQNEAQ (reference sequence). After removal of 2 bases from V and 7 bases from J, the junction contained 4 bases not matched to a gene. CDR3 length equals 15 residues. The CDR3 is CASSLSTGGNSPLHF. As DNA, the CDR3 is TGTGCCAGCAGCTTAAGTACAGGGGGGAATTCACCCCTCCACTTT.

The CDR3 DNA reads TGTGCCAGCAGCTACCCACGGGACAGCAAAAGCACAGATACGCAGTATTTT. This gives the protein CASSYPRDSKSTDTQYF. The chain joins TRBV7-9 to TRBJ2-3; 7 nucleotides match TRBD1. The CDR3 has 17 amino acids. After removal of 4 bases from V and 0 bases from J, the junction contained 10 bases not matched to a gene. Germline V gene sequence: CDR1 SEHNR, CDR2 FQNEAQ (reference sequence).

V usage is TRBV20-1 and J usage is TRBJ1-2; D not resolved. Trimming cost V 0 bases and J 5 bases, with 16 bases left between them. CDR1 DFQATT and CDR2 SNEGSKA come from the germline V gene (reference sequence). The CDR3 spans 15 residues. Written as DNA, the CDR3 is TGCAGTGCTAGAGATAGGGCAAAGGCCCGATATGGCTACACCTTC. Protein product: CSARDRAKARYGYTF.

Many counts were recorded for this clonotype. The chain recombines TRBV19 with TRBJ1-5; 8 bases align to TRBD1. V shed 3 bases and J 2 bases; nucleotides not matched to a gene: 0. The CDR3 sequence is 14 residues long. Germline CDR1 LNHDA, CDR2 SQIVND (reference sequence). Here the CDR3 reads CASSMDRGNQPQHF. In DNA, the CDR3 is TGTGCCAGTAGTATGGACAGGGGCAATCAGCCCCAGCATTTT.

CDR3 amino acids: CASSLDRGGPLHF. Here the CDR3 DNA reads TGTGCCAGCAGCTTAGACAGGGGTGGACCCCTCCACTTT. The chain couples TRBV7-2 to TRBJ1-6, with 7 bases identical to TRBD1. The germline V gene has CDR1 SGHTA and CDR2 FQGNSA. V dropped 1 base and J dropped 12; count of bases not matched to a gene: 3. CDR3 length: 13 residues. The variable domain in full, completed from reference TRBV7-2 and TRBJ1-6, reads GAGVSQSPSNKVTEKGKDVELRCDPISGHTALYWYRQSLGQGLEFLIYFQGNSAPDKSGLPSDRFSAERTGGSVSTLTIQRTQQEDSAVYLCASSLDRGGPLHFGNGTRLTVT.

This clonotype has at least ten counts. The chain couples TRBV2 to TRBJ2-6; D not certain. The CDR3 is made up of 17 amino acids. The germline gives CDR1 SNHLY, CDR2 FYNNEI. Trimming stripped 7 bases from V and 1 base from J, with 17 bases between. CDR3 protein: CASIPDIPWSGANVLTF. The CDR3 DNA follows: TGTGCCAGCATCCCAGACATCCCCTGGTCTGGGGCCAACGTCCTGACTTTC.